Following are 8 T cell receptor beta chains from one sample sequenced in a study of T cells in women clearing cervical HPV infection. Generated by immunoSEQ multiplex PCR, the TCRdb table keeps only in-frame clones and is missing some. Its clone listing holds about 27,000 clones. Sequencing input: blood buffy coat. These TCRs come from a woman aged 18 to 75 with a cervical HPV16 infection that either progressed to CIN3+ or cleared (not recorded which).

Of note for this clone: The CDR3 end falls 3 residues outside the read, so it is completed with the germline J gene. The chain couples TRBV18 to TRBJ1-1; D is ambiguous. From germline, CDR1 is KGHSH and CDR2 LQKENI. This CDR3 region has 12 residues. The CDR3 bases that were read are TGTGCCAGCTCACTAGACTCCACCGAA. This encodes CASSLDSTE. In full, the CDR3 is CASSLDSTEAFF.

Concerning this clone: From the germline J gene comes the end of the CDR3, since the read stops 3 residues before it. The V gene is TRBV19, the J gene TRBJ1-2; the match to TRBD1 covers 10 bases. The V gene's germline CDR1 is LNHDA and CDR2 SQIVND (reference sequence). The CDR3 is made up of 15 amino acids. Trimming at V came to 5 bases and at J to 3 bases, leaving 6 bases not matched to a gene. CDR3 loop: CASSPRQGAYYGYTF. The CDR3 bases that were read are TGTGCCAGTAGTCCCCGACAGGGGGCCTACTATGGC.

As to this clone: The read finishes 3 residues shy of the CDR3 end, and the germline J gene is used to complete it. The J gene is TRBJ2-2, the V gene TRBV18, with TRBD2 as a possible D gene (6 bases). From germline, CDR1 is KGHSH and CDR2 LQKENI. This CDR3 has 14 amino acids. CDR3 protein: CASSPGTGANVLFF. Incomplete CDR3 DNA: TGTGCCAGCTCACCAGGGACTGGGGCCAACGTG.

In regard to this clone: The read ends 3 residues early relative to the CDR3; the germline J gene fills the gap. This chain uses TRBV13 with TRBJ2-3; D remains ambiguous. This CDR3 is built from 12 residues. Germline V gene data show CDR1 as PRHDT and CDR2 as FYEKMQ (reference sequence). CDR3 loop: CASSQRQETQYF. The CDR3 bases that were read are TGTGCCAGCAGTCAACGGCAGGAGACG. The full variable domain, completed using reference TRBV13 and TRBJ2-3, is AAGVIQSPRHLIKEKRETATLKCYPIPRHDTVYWYQQGPGQDPQFLISFYEKMQSDKGSIPDRFSAQQFSDYHSELNMSSLELGDSALYFCASSQRQETQYFGPGTRLTVL.

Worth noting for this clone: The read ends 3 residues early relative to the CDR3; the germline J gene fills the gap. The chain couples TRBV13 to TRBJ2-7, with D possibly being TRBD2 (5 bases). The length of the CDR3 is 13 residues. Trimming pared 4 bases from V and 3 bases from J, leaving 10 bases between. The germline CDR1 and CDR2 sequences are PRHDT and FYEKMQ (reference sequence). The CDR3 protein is CASSSRAVYEQYF. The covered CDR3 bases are TGTGCCAGCAGCTCCCGAGCGGTCTACGAG.

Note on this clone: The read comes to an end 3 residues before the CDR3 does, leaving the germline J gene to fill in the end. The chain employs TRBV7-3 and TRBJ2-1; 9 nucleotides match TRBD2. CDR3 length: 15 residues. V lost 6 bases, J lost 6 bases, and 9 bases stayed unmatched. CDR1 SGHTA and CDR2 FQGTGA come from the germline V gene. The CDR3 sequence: CASRSPGLASNEQFF. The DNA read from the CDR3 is TGTGCCAGCAGGTCCCCGGGACTAGCAAGCAATGAG.

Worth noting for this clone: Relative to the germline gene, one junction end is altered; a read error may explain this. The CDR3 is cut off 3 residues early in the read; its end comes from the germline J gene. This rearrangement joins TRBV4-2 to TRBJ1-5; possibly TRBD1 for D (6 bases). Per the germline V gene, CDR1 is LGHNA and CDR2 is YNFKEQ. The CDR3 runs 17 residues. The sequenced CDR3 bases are TGCGCCAGCAGCCAAGATTGGCCGGGGGGCTTCGGTCAGCCC. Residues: CASSQDWPGGFGQP. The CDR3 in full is CASSQDWPGGFGQPQHF.

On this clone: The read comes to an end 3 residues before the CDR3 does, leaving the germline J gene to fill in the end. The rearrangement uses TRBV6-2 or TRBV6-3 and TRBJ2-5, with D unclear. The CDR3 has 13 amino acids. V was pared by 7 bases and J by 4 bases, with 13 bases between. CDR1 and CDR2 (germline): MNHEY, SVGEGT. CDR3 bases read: TGTGCCAGCAATCAGGTGATACGAGAGACC. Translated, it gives CASNQVIRET. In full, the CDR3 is CASNQVIRETQYF.